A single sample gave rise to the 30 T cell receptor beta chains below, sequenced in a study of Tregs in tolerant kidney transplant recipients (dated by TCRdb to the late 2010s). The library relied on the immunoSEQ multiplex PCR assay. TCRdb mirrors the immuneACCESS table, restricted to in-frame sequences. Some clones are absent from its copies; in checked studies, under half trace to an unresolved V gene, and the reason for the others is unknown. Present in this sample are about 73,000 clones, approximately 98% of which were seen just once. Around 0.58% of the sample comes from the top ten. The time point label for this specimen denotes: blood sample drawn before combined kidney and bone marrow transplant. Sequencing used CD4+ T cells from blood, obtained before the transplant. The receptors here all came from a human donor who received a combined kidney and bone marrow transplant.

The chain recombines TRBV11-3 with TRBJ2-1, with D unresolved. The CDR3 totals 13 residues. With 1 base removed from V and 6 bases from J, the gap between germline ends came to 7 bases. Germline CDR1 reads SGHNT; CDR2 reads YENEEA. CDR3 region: CASSLGSSNEQFF. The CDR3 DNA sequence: TGTGCCAGCAGCTTAGGATCTAGCAATGAGCAGTTCTTC.

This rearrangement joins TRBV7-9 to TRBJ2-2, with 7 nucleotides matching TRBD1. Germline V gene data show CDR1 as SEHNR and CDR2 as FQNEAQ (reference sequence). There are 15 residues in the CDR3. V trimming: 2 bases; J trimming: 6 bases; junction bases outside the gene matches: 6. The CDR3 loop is CASSLNRQGAGELFF. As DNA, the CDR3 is TGTGCCAGCAGCTTAAATCGGCAGGGGGCCGGGGAGCTGTTTTTT.

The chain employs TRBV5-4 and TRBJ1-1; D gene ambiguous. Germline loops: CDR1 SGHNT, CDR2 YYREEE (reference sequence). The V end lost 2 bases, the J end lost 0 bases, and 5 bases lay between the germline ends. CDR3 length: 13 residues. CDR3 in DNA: TGTGCCAGCAGCTTCACACTGAACACTGAAGCTTTCTTT. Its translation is CASSFTLNTEAFF.

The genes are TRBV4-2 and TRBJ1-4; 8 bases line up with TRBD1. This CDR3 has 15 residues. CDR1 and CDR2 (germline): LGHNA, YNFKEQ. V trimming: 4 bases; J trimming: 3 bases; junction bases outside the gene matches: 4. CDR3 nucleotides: TGTGCCAGCAGCCTTGCGGACAGGGCTAATGAAAAACTGTTTTTT. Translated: CASSLADRANEKLFF.

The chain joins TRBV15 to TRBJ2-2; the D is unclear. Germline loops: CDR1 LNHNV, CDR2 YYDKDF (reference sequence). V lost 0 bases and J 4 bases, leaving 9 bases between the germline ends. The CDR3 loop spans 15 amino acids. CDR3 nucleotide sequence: TGTGCCACCAGCAGAGATCGATCCGGCACCGGGGAGCTGTTTTTT. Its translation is CATSRDRSGTGELFF.

Here the CDR3 DNA reads TGTGCCAGCAGTCCCGGGACTAGCGGGTCTGCCTACAATGAGCAGTTCTTC. This gives the protein CASSPGTSGSAYNEQFF. The chain couples TRBV27 to TRBJ2-1; 12 positions match TRBD2. The CDR3 spans 17 residues. Germline-derived CDR1 and CDR2 are MNHEY and SMNVEV (reference sequence). The trim removed 5 bases at V and 2 bases at J, leaving 7 bases unmatched.

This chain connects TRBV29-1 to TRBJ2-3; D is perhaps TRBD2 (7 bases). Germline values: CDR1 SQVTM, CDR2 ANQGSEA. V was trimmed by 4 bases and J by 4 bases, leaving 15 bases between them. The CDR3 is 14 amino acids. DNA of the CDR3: TGCAGCGTTGTGGGGGGGCGCGGGGCAGATACGCAGTATTTT. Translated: CSVVGGRGADTQYF.

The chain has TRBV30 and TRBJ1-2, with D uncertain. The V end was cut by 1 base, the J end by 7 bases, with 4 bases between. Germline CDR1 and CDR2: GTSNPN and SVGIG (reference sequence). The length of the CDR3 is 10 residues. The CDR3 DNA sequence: TGTGCCTGGAGTGGAGGTGGCTACACCTTC. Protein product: CAWSGGGYTF.

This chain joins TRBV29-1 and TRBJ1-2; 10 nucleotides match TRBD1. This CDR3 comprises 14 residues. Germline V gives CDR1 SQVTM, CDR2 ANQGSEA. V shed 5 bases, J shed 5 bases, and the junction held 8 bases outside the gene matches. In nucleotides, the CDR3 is TGCAGCGTTCAGACAGGGGGCTTGAGGTATGGCTACACCTTC. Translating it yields CSVQTGGLRYGYTF. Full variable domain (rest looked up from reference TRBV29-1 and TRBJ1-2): SAVISQKPSRDICQRGTSLTIQCQVDSQVTMMFWYRQQPGQSLTLIATANQGSEATYESGFVIDKFPISRPNLTFSTLTVSNMSPEDSSIYLCSVQTGGLRYGYTFGSGTRLTVV.

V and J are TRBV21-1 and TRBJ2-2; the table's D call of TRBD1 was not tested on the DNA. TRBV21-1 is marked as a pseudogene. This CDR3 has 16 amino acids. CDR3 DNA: TGTGCCAGCAGCGACGCCGGGACAGTCGGGTCGGTTAGACTGTTTTTT. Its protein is CASSDAGTVGSVRLFF.

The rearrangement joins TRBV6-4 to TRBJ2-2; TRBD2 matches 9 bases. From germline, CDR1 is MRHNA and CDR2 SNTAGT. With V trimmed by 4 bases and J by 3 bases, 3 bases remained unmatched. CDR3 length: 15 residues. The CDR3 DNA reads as TGTGCCAGCAGTGGAAGCGGGGGGCACACCGGGGAGCTGTTTTTT. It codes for CASSGSGGHTGELFF.

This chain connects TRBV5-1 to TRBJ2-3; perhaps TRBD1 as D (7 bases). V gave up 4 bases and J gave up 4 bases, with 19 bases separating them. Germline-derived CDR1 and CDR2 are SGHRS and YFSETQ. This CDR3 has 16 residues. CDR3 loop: CASSPRSRGVSDTQYF. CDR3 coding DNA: TGCGCCAGCAGCCCCAGGAGCAGGGGGGTATCAGATACGCAGTATTTT.

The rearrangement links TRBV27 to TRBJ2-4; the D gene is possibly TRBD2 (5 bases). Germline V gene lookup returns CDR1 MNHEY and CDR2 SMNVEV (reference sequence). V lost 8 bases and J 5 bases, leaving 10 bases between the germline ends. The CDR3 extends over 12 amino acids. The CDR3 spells CASGERQNIQYF. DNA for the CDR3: TGTGCCAGCGGCGAGCGGCAAAACATTCAGTACTTC.

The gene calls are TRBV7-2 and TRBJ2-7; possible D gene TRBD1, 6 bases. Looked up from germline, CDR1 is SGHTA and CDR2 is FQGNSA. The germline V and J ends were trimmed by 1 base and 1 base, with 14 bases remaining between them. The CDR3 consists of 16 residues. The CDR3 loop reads CASSLVRGTPSYEQYF. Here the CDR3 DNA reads TGTGCCAGCAGCTTAGTGAGGGGGACACCTTCCTACGAGCAGTACTTC.

The CDR3 coding sequence is TGTGCCAGCTCACCGGGACTAGCGGGAGCCGGGGAGCTGTTTTTT. Residues: CASSPGLAGAGELFF. This chain connects TRBV18 to TRBJ2-2; 14 bases line up with TRBD2. This CDR3 region has 15 residues. Trimming cost V 3 bases and J 6 bases; bases outside gene matches: 0. The V gene's germline CDR1 is KGHSH and CDR2 LQKENI. Using reference TRBV18 and TRBJ2-2 for the parts outside the CDR3, the full variable domain is NAGVMQNPRHLVRRRGQEARLRCSPMKGHSHVYWYRQLPEEGLKFMVYLQKENIIDESGMPKERFSAEFPKEGPSILRIQQVVRGDSAAYFCASSPGLAGAGELFFGEGSRLTVL.

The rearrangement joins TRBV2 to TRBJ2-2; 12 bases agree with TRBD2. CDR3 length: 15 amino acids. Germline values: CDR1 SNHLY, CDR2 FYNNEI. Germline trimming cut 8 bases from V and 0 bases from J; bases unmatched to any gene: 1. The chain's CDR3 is CASLAGGSNTGELFF. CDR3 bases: TGTGCCAGCCTAGCGGGGGGGTCGAACACCGGGGAGCTGTTTTTT.

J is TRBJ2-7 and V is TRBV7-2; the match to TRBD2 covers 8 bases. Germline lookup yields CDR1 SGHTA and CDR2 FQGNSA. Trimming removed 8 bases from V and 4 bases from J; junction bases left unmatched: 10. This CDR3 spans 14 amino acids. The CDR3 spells CASSGTRSRYEQYF. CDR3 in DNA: TGTGCCAGCTCCGGGACTAGGTCGAGATACGAGCAGTACTTC. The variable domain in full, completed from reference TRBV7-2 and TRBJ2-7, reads GAGVSQSPSNKVTEKGKDVELRCDPISGHTALYWYRQSLGQGLEFLIYFQGNSAPDKSGLPSDRFSAERTGGSVSTLTIQRTQQEDSAVYLCASSGTRSRYEQYFGPGTRLTVT.

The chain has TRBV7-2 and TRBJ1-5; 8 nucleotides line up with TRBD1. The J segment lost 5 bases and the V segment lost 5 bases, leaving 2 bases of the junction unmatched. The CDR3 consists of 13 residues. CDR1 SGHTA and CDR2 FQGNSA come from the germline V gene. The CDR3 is CASSETGDQPQHF. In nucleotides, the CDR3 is TGTGCCAGCAGCGAGACAGGGGATCAGCCCCAGCATTTT.

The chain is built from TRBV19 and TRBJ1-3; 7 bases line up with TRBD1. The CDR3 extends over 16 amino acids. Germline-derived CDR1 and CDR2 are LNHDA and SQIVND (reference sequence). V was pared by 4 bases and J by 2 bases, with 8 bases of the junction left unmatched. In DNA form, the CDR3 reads TGTGCCAGTAGTAGTGCACGACAGGGAACTGGAAACACCATATATTTT. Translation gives CASSSARQGTGNTIYF.

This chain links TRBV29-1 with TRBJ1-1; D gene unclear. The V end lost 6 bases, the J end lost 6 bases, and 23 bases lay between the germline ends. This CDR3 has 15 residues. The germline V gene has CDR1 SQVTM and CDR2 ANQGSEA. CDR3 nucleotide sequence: TGCAGCGTCGCCTCTAACCGGGTGGGTGACGCTGAAGCTTTCTTT. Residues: CSVASNRVGDAEAFF.

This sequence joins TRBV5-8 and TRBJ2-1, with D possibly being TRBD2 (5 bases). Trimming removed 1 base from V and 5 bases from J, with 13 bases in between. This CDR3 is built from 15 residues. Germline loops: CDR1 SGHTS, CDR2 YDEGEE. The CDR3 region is CASSLYGGLNNEQFF. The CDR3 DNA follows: TGTGCCAGCAGCTTGTACGGAGGACTGAACAATGAGCAGTTCTTC. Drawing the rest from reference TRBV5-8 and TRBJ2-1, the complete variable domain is EAGVTQSPTHLIKTRGQQATLRCSPISGHTSVYWYQQALGLGLQFLLWYDEGEERNRGNFPPRFSGRQFPNYSSELNVNALELEDSALYLCASSLYGGLNNEQFFGPGTRLTVL.

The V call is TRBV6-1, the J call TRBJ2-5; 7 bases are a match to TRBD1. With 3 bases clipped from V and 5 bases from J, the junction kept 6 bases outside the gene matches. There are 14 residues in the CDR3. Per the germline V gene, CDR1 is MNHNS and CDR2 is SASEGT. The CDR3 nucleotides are TGTGCCAGCAGTGACTACAGGGGACGGGAGACCCAGTACTTC. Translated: CASSDYRGRETQYF.

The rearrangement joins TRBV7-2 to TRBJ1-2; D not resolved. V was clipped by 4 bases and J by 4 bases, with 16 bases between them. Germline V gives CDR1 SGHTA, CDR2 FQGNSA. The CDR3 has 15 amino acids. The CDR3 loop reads CASSSLRETFYGYTF. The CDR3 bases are TGTGCCAGCAGCTCACTAAGGGAGACCTTCTATGGCTACACCTTC.

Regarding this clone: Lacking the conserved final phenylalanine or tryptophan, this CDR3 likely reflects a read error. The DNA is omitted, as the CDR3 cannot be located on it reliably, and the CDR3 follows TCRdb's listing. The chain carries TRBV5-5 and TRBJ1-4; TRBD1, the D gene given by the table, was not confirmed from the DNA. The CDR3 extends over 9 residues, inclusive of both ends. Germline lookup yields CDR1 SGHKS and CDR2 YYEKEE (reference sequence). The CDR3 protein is CASSQPGVS.

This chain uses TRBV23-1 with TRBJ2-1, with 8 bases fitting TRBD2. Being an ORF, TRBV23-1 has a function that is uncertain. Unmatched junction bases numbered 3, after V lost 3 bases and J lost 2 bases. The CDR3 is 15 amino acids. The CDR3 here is CASSHGGGPYNEQFF. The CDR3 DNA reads TGCGCCAGCAGTCATGGCGGGGGGCCCTACAATGAGCAGTTCTTC.

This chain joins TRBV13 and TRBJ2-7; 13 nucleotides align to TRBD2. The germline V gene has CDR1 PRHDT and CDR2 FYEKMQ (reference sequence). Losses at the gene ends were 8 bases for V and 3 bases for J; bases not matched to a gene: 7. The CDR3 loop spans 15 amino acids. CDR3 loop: CASSRTSGSYYEQYF. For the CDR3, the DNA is TGTGCCAGCTCCCGGACTAGCGGGAGTTACTACGAGCAGTACTTC.

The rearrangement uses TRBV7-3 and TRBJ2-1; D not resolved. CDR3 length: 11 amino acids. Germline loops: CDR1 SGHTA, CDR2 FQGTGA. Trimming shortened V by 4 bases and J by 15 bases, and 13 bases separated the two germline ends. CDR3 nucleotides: TGTGCCAGCAGCTCTAGTCAATTATTGTTCTTC. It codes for CASSSSQLLFF.

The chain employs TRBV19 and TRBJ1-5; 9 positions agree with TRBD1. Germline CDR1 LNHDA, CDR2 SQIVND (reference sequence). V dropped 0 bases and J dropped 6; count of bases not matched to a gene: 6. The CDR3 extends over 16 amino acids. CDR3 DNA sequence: TGTGCCAGTAGTATAGAGGGCGGACAGGGGCTTCAGCCCCAGCATTTT. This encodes CASSIEGGQGLQPQHF.

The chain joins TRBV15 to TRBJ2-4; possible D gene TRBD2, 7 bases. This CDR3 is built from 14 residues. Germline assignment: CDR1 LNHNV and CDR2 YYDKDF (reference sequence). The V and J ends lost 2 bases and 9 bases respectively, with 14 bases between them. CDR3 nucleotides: TGTGCCACCAGCAGAAAGGGGGGGACGGGCATTCAGTACTTC. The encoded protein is CATSRKGGTGIQYF.

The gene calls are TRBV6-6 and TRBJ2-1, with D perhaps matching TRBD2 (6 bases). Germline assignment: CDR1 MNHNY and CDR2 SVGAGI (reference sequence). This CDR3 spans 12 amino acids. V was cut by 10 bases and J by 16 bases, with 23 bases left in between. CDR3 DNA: TGTGCCACCGCGGGTCCAGGAGGGCCTATTTTCTTC. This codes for CATAGPGGPIFF.